This TCR beta chain was recovered during a study of blood T cell repertoires in COVID-19. On the study more broadly: Italy, Spain and the United States were the sources of the convalescent and acute COVID-19 samples. The cDNA or gDNA used as material had been derived from T cells, B-cell-depleted T cells, or PBMCs.

This CDR3 has 14 residues. The V end lost 3 bases, the J end lost 7 bases, and 12 bases lay between the germline ends. Germline loops: CDR1 MNHEY, CDR2 SMNVEV (reference sequence). In the original processing: The assay estimated nucleated cells by amplifying reference gene primers. Method: immunoSEQ multiplex PCR; TCRdb's copy keeps in-frame clones and lacks some. The DNA was the basis for D and trimming; V, J and clone size are from that table. Among roughly 200,000 clones listed, approximately 85% were seen once. The participants were between roughly 18 and 89 years old and came from under 25 US areas.

The sequence came from a man aged 35 to 55 who had recovered from COVID-19. Sequencing input: PBMCs or T cells enriched from blood (not recorded which). The gene calls are TRBV27 and TRBJ1-4; a weak D match, TRBD1 (5 bases). The CDR3 region is CASSLGTGIEKLFF. CDR3 coding DNA: TGTGCCAGCAGTTTGGGAACAGGTATTGAAAAACTGTTTTTT. Using reference TRBV27 and TRBJ1-4 for the parts outside the CDR3, the full variable domain is EAQVTQNPRYLITVTGKKLTVTCSQNMNHEYMSWYRQDPGLGLRQIYYSMNVEVTDKGDVPEGYKVSRKEKRNFPLILESPSPNQTSLYFCASSLGTGIEKLFFGSGTQLSVL.